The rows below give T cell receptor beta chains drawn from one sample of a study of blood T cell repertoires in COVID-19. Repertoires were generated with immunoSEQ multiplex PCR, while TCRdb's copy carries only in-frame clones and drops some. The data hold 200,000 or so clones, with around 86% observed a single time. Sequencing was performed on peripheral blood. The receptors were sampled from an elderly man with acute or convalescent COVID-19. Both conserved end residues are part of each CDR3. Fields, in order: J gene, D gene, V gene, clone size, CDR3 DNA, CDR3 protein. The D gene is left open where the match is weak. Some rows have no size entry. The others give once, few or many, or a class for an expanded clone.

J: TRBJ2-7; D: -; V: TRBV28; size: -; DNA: TGTGCCAGCAGTTTCCTCAGCGGCTACGAGCAGTACTTC; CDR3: CASSFLSGYEQYF
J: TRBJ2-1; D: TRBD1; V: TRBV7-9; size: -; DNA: TGTGCCAGCAGCGGAGCCGGGACAGTAATTGCGAGCTCCTACAATGAGCAGTTCTTC; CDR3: CASSGAGTVIASSYNEQFF
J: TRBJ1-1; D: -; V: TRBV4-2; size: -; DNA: TGTGCCAGCAGCCAACGTTTCGGGGTCTCTGACACTGAAGCTTTCTTT; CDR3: CASSQRFGVSDTEAFF
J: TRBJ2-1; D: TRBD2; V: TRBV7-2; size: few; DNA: TGTGCCAGCAGCTTAACCTTACTAGCGGGAGTAGGTAACAATGAGCAGTTCTTC; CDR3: CASSLTLLAGVGNNEQFF
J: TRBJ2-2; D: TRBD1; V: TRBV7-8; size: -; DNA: TGTGCCAGCAGCCCCACAGGGGGGCCGAACACCGGGGAGCTGTTTTTT; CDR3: CASSPTGGPNTGELFF
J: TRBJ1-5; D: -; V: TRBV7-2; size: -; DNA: TGTGCCAGCAGCCAGACGGGGAATAGCAATCAGCCCCAGCATTTT; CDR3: CASSQTGNSNQPQHF
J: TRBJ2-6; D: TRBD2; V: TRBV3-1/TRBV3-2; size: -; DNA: TGTGCCAGCAGCCAAGGACTAGCGGGACACTCTGGGGCCAACGTCCTGACTTTC; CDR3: CASSQGLAGHSGANVLTF
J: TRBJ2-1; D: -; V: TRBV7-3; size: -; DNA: TGTGCCAGCAGCTTTCGCGGTTGGGATGAGCAGTTCTTC; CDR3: CASSFRGWDEQFF
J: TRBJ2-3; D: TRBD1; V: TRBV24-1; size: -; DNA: TGTGCCACCAGTGATGGGGACAGGGCTATTAGAGATACGCAGTATTTT; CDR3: CATSDGDRAIRDTQYF
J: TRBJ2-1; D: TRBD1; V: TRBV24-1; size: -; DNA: TGTGCCACCCAAAGGACAGGGGGCTATGAGCAGTTCTTC; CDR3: CATQRTGGYEQFF
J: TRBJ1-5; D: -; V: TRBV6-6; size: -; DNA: TGTGCCAGCAGACAAGCAGGGTTGAGCAATCAGCCCCAGCATTTT; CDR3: CASRQAGLSNQPQHF
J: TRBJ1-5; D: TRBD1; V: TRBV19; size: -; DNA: TGTGCCAGTAAAGTTTCCAGGGGGAATCAGCCCCAGCATTTT; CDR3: CASKVSRGNQPQHF
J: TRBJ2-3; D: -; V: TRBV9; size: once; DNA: TGTGCCAGCAGCCTTCGGGGTACAGATACGCAGTATTTT; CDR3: CASSLRGTDTQYF
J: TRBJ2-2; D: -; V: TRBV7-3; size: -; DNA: TGTGCCAGCAGTCTACAGGGAACCACCGGGGAGCTGTTTTTT; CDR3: CASSLQGTTGELFF
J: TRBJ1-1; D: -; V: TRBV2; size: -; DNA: TGTGCCAGCAGTGAAACCGGGTTCACTGAAGCTTTCTTT; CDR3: CASSETGFTEAFF
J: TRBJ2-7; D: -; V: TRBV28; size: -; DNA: TGTGCCAGCAGGACCGGGACTTCAACCTACGAGCAGTACTTC; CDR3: CASRTGTSTYEQYF
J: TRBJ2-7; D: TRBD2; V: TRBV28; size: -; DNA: TGTGCCAGCAGTTCTGGCGGGAGCACCTACGAGCAGTACTTC; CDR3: CASSSGGSTYEQYF
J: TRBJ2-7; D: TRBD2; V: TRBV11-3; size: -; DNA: TGTGCCAGCAGCTTAGGCCTAGCGGGGACCTACGAGCAGTACTTC; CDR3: CASSLGLAGTYEQYF
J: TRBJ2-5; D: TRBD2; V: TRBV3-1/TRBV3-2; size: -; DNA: TGTGCCAGCAGCTATGGACTAGCGGTGGGGGAGACCCAGTACTTC; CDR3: CASSYGLAVGETQYF
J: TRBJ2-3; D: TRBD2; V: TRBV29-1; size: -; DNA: TGCAGCGTTGCCGGGACTACCGTTACGCAGTATTTT; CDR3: CSVAGTTVTQYF
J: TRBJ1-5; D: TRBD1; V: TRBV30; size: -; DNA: TGTGCCTGGGCCCCTGGACAGGGGTGGAATCAGCCCCAGCATTTT; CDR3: CAWAPGQGWNQPQHF
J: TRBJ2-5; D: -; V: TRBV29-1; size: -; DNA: TGCAGCGTTTCTACAGAGACCCAGTACTTC; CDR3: CSVSTETQYF
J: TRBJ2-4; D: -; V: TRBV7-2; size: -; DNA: TGTGCCAGCAGCTTAGGGGGTACTCTAGCCATTCAGTACTTC; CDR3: CASSLGGTLAIQYF
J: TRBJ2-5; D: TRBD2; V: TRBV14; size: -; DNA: TGTGCCAGCAGCCGACTGTCGACTAGCGCCCAAGAGACCCAGTACTTC; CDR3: CASSRLSTSAQETQYF
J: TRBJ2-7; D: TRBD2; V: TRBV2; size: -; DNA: TGTGCCAGCAGTGAGGCGGGAGGGCCTTACGAGCAGTACTTC; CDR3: CASSEAGGPYEQYF
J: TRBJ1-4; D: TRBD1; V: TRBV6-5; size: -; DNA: TGTGCCAGCAGTTGGGACAGAAAGAATGAAAAACTGTTTTTT; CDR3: CASSWDRKNEKLFF
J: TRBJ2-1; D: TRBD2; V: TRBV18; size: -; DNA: TGTGCCAGCTCACAATCGGGACTAGCGGGAGTGAAGTTCTTC; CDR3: CASSQSGLAGVKFF
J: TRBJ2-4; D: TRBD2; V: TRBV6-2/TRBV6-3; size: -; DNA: TGTGCCAGCAGCAGCGTCGGGAGGGCGGGTGCAAACATTCAGTACTTC; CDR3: CASSSVGRAGANIQYF
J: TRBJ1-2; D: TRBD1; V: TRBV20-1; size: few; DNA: TGCAGTGCTAGTTTGGGGAGCGGGGACAGGGAGGGCTACACCTTC; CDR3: CSASLGSGDREGYTF
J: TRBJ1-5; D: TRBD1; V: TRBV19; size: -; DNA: TGTGCCAGTAGTATACGCGGGACAGATAGCAATCAGCCCCAGCATTTT; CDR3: CASSIRGTDSNQPQHF
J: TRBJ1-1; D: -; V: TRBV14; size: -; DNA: TGTGCCAGCAGCCAAGCAGGTATTGCGGCTTTCTTT; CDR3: CASSQAGIAAFF
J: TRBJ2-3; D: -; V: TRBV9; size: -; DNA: TGTGCCAGCAGCGTAGGTCACCTCCTTCAGGGTGCAGATACGCAGTATTTT; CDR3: CASSVGHLLQGADTQYF
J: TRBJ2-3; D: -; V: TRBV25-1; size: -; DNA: TGTGCCAGCGGAGACAGTGCAGATACGCAGTATTTT; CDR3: CASGDSADTQYF
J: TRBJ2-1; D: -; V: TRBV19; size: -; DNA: TGTGCCAGTAGCCGAACCCTCTTGGGGCTCTACAATGAGCAGTTCTTC; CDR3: CASSRTLLGLYNEQFF
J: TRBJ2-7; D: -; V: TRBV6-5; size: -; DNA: TGTGCCAGCAGTTACGGACGGACGGCAGGGAACTACGAGCAGTACTTC; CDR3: CASSYGRTAGNYEQYF
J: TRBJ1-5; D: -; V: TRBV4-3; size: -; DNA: TGCGCCAGCAGCCAACTTTCCGGGATCGATCAGCCCCAGCATTTT; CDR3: CASSQLSGIDQPQHF
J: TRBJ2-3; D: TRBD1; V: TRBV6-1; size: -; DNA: TGTGCCAGCAGTGAAACATCCGCCGGGACAGCAATCACAGATACGCAGTATTTT; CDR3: CASSETSAGTAITDTQYF
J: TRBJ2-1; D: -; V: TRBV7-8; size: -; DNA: TGTGCCAGCAGTCGACCGGGACTCCATGAGTTCTTC; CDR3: CASSRPGLHEFF
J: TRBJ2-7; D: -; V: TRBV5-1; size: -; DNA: TGCGCCAGCAGACAAAGTTCCGGACACTCCTACGAGCAGTACTTC; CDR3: CASRQSSGHSYEQYF
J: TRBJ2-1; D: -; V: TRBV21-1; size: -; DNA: TGTGCCAGCAGCAAAGGGGGAGTCAATGAGCAGTTCTTC; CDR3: CASSKGGVNEQFF
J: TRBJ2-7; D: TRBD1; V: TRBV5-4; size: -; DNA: TGTGCCAGCAGCCCTGACAGGGGCCTTGGCGAGCAGTACTTC; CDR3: CASSPDRGLGEQYF